One sample yielded the 10 T cell receptor beta chains listed below, sequenced in a study of cytotoxic CD8 clonotypes in ibrutinib-treated CLL. Produced via immunoSEQ multiplex PCR; TCRdb's table is partial and in-frame only. Of about 76,000 clones listed, around 84% are singletons. Material: PBMCs, obtained before ibrutinib treatment. These receptors came from a human donor with chronic lymphocytic leukemia.

The chain uses TRBV15 and TRBJ2-7; 12 bases are shared with TRBD2. The CDR3 loop spans 17 amino acids. V gave up 0 bases and J gave up 8 bases; unmatched junction bases: 11. Germline V gene sequence: CDR1 LNHNV, CDR2 YYDKDF (reference sequence). The DNA for the CDR3 is TGTGCCACCAGCAGAGATCGCCCGACTAGCGGGAGTTGGAAGCAGTACTTC. Its protein is CATSRDRPTSGSWKQYF.

J is TRBJ2-3 and V is TRBV2; 10 bases match TRBD1. V lost 6 bases, J lost 7 bases, and 7 bases stayed unmatched. Germline assignment: CDR1 SNHLY and CDR2 FYNNEI. This CDR3 contains 14 residues. CDR3 coding DNA: TGTGCCAGCAGGAGGGGACAGGGGTTGAATACGCAGTATTTT. Amino acids: CASRRGQGLNTQYF. Full variable domain (remainder filled in from reference TRBV2 and TRBJ2-3): EPEVTQTPSHQVTQMGQEVILRCVPISNHLYFYWYRQILGQKVEFLVSFYNNEISEKSEIFDDQFSVERPDGSNFTLKIRSTKLEDSAMYFCASRRGQGLNTQYFGPGTRLTVL.

The rearrangement uses TRBV30 and TRBJ2-3; D is uncertain. This CDR3 has 11 residues. Trimming took off 1 base at V and 6 bases at J, with 5 bases between the two ends. Germline V gene data show CDR1 as GTSNPN and CDR2 as SVGIG (reference sequence). The CDR3 nucleotides are TGTGCCTGGAGTGAGGTTGATACGCAGTATTTT. This translates into CAWSEVDTQYF.

The gene calls are TRBV28 and TRBJ2-1; D may be TRBD2 (6 bases). The germline gives CDR1 MDHEN, CDR2 SYDVKM. The CDR3 covers 13 residues. V shed 10 bases and J shed 6 bases, with 16 bases lying between them. The CDR3 loop is CAISHYGSNEQFF. CDR3 bases: TGTGCCATCTCCCATTACGGGAGCAATGAGCAGTTCTTC.

The V call is TRBV9, the J call TRBJ2-1; 7 nucleotides agree with TRBD1. The CDR3 sequence is 13 residues long. The V segment lost 3 bases and the J segment 12 bases; nucleotides outside the gene matches: 9. Germline CDR1 is SGDLS and CDR2 is YYNGEE. The CDR3 DNA reads TGTGCCAGCAGCGAATCCGACAGGGCGTGGCAGTTCTTC. Amino acid sequence: CASSESDRAWQFF.

This clone was seen a few times. The V call is TRBV27, the J call TRBJ1-4, with 12 bases fitting TRBD1. Trimming removed 5 bases from V and 2 bases from J; junction bases left unmatched: 12. This CDR3 is built from 19 residues. Germline CDR1 MNHEY, CDR2 SMNVEV (reference sequence). CDR3 in DNA: TGTGCCAGCAGTCCCTATCAGGGGACAGGGGGCATCACTAATGAAAAACTGTTTTTT. It encodes CASSPYQGTGGITNEKLFF. Full variable domain (remainder filled in from reference TRBV27 and TRBJ1-4): EAQVTQNPRYLITVTGKKLTVTCSQNMNHEYMSWYRQDPGLGLRQIYYSMNVEVTDKGDVPEGYKVSRKEKRNFPLILESPSPNQTSLYFCASSPYQGTGGITNEKLFFGSGTQLSVL.

V usage is TRBV18 and J usage is TRBJ2-1; D ambiguous. V shed 0 bases and J shed 5 bases, with 5 bases lying between them. Germline CDR1 KGHSH, CDR2 LQKENI. This CDR3 is 13 amino acids long. The CDR3 region has the DNA TGTGCCAGCTCACCACCCGCAGACAATGAGCAGTTCTTC. Encoded protein: CASSPPADNEQFF.

In this sample, this clone turned up once. This chain connects TRBV10-3 to TRBJ2-5; 7 bases line up with TRBD2. CDR3 size: 14 residues. V trimming: 6 bases; J trimming: 3 bases; junction bases outside the gene matches: 7. In germline, CDR1 is ENHRY, CDR2 SYGVKD. The DNA of the CDR3 is TGTGCCATCAGGGCTGGGGCGGGAGAAGAGACCCAGTACTTC. Translation: CAIRAGAGEETQYF.

CDR3 DNA sequence: TGTGCCAGCAGCTCATTAGCGGGAGTTAGTGAGCAGTTCTTC. This sequence encodes CASSSLAGVSEQFF. The chain links TRBV7-2 to TRBJ2-1, with TRBD2 identical over 9 bases. The CDR3 length is 14 residues. The germline CDR1 and CDR2 sequences are SGHTA and FQGNSA. V trimming: 4 bases; J trimming: 9 bases; junction bases outside the gene matches: 7.

The chain joins TRBV5-1 to TRBJ1-2; D unclear. This CDR3 contains 14 residues. V lost 4 bases to trimming and J lost 2 bases, with 12 bases between them. CDR1 and CDR2 from the germline V gene are SGHRS and YFSETQ. CDR3 loop: CASSLEFGNYGYTF. As DNA, the CDR3 is TGCGCCAGCAGCCTCGAGTTCGGCAACTATGGCTACACCTTC.